One and the same sample provided the 13 T cell receptor beta chains below, sequenced in a study of cytomegalovirus exposure and HLA in healthy donors. Primers for the PCR totalled 60 Vbeta and 13 Jbeta. TCRdb keeps only in-frame clones here, not all; method: immunoSEQ multiplex PCR. Of about 94,000 clones in the sample, roughly 77% were seen once. The material sequenced was PBMCs. These receptors came from a human donor in good health.

The J gene is TRBJ2-5, the V gene TRBV10-1, with 8 bases that match TRBD2. The CDR3 has 17 amino acids. Germline V gene sequence: CDR1 WNHNN, CDR2 SYGVQD (reference sequence). The junction had 9 bases not matched to a gene; V was cut back by 3 bases and J by 0 bases. In DNA form, the CDR3 reads TGCGCCAGCAGTGACTGGCTAGCGGGCAGGTACCAAGAGACCCAGTACTTC. Protein: CASSDWLAGRYQETQYF.

V and J are TRBV12-2 and TRBJ2-4; the D call TRBD1 from the table was never checked on the DNA. TRBV12-2 is listed as a pseudogene. There are 22 residues in the CDR3. In DNA form, the CDR3 reads TGTGCAAGTCGCTTAGCGTTCTCATTGGACAGGGGTCCCGATCATGCCAAAAACATTCAGTACTTC. Translation: CASRLAFSLDRGPDHAKNIQYF.

This clone was found once. The chain couples TRBV18 to TRBJ1-1; unclear D gene. Per germline, CDR1 KGHSH and CDR2 LQKENI. The V and J ends lost 2 bases and 5 bases respectively, with 9 bases between them. CDR3 size: 13 residues. CDR3 loop: CASSPGRWTEAFF. The CDR3 DNA follows: TGTGCCAGCTCACCAGGGAGGTGGACTGAAGCTTTCTTT.

V usage is TRBV6-6 and J usage is TRBJ1-3, with a possible D match to TRBD1 (5 bases). V gave up 4 bases and J gave up 0 bases, with 10 bases separating them. Germline V gene data show CDR1 as MNHNY and CDR2 as SVGAGI (reference sequence). This CDR3 is built from 15 residues. For the CDR3, the DNA is TGTGCCAGCAGTTCGGGACTGCTCTCTGGAAACACCATATATTTT. It specifies CASSSGLLSGNTIYF.

The chain uses TRBV29-1 and TRBJ1-4, with TRBD1 matching over 10 bases. V was clipped by 6 bases and J by 8 bases; unmatched bases: 6. The CDR3 runs to 13 residues. The germline V gene encodes CDR1 SQVTM and CDR2 ANQGSEA. The CDR3 spells CSVSTGGWEKLFF. The CDR3 DNA reads TGCAGCGTCTCGACAGGGGGCTGGGAAAAACTGTTTTTT.

The chain combines TRBV19 with TRBJ1-1, with TRBD1 matching 7 bases. Trimming took 3 bases from V and 0 from J; bases not matched to a gene: 7. Germline values: CDR1 LNHDA, CDR2 SQIVND (reference sequence). The CDR3 length is 16 residues. The CDR3 region has the DNA TGTGCCAGTAGTATTGGAGGGGGCACGGTGAACACTGAAGCTTTCTTT. It specifies CASSIGGGTVNTEAFF.

The V call is TRBV19, the J call TRBJ2-5, with TRBD1 identical over 10 bases. The CDR3 is made up of 14 amino acids. Trimming removed 5 bases from V and 5 bases from J; junction bases left unmatched: 5. The V gene's germline CDR1 is LNHDA and CDR2 SQIVND (reference sequence). The CDR3 coding sequence is TGTGCCAGTAGTGACAGGGGGCGGCGGGAGACCCAGTACTTC. Its translation: CASSDRGRRETQYF.

The V gene is TRBV29-1, the J gene TRBJ2-1; D might be TRBD2 (6 bases). CDR1 SQVTM and CDR2 ANQGSEA come from the germline V gene. Trimming took off 3 bases at V and 0 bases at J, with 15 bases between the two ends. The length of the CDR3 is 16 residues. In DNA form, the CDR3 reads TGCAGCGTTGAGCGGGGCGGGGTTAGCTCCTACAATGAGCAGTTCTTC. Residues: CSVERGGVSSYNEQFF.

This sequence joins TRBV29-1 and TRBJ1-2; TRBD1 matches 8 bases. Germline V gene data show CDR1 as SQVTM and CDR2 as ANQGSEA. V lost 6 bases, J lost 9 bases, and 6 bases stayed unmatched. The CDR3 length is 11 residues. CDR3 protein: CSVLDRGRYTF. As DNA, the CDR3 is TGCAGCGTCCTTGACAGGGGCCGCTACACCTTC.

This clone was counted between two and nine times. The gene calls are TRBV9 and TRBJ2-3; perhaps TRBD2 as D (5 bases). Germline-derived CDR1 and CDR2 are SGDLS and YYNGEE. V was clipped by 0 bases and J by 3 bases, with 8 bases between them. The CDR3 extends over 14 amino acids. The CDR3 spells CASSVVGITDTQYF. DNA of the CDR3: TGTGCCAGCAGCGTAGTCGGGATAACAGATACGCAGTATTTT.

This clone was observed a single time. At one end the junction does not follow the germline gene, possibly because of a read error. This chain uses TRBV7-9 with TRBJ1-3; no firm D call. This CDR3 contains 12 residues. Germline CDR1 and CDR2: SEHNR and FQNEAQ (reference sequence). CDR3 loop: CSSSFSENTIYF. In nucleotides, the CDR3 is TGTTCCAGCAGCTTTTCCGAGAACACCATATATTTT.

The V call is TRBV12-5, the J call TRBJ2-3; no definite D call. V was pared by 1 base and J by 6 bases, with 11 bases between. This CDR3 region has 14 residues. Per the germline V gene, CDR1 is LGHNT and CDR2 is FRNRAP. The CDR3: CASGLGILGDTQYF. The CDR3 nucleotides are TGTGCTAGTGGTTTGGGAATTTTGGGCGATACGCAGTATTTT.

This clone was seen a few times. V usage is TRBV5-6 and J usage is TRBJ1-4; maybe TRBD1 (6 bases). The germline CDR1 and CDR2 sequences are SGHDT and YYEEEE. This CDR3 comprises 13 residues. V lost 5 bases to trimming and J lost 8 bases, with 13 bases between them. The CDR3 DNA is TGTGCCAGCAGTTTTACAGGGTACGAAAAACTGTTTTTT. It encodes CASSFTGYEKLFF. Looking up the rest from reference TRBV5-6 and TRBJ1-4 gives the full variable domain: DAGVTQSPTHLIKTRGQQVTLRCSPKSGHDTVSWYQQALGQGPQFIFQYYEEEERQRGNFPDRFSGHQFPNYSSELNVNALLLGDSALYLCASSFTGYEKLFFGSGTQLSVL.